Presented here are 9 T cell receptor beta chains from one specimen sequenced in a study of CD8+ T cells in alopecia areata. Isolated RNA was reverse transcribed into cDNA used as the sequencing template. Profiled with immunoSEQ multiplex PCR; TCRdb holds only in-frame clones, not every one. This sample has over 250,000 clones and no singletons, with more than 0.95% in the ten largest. After pooling, cutaneous lymph node cells were sorted with CD4, CD8alpha, NKG2D, NKG2ACE and other markers. The sequenced sample consisted of CD4+ T cells sorted from a lymph node. These receptors came from a C3H/HeJ mouse with alopecia areata. This mouse strain has H2-k as its MHC haplotype.

The sample holds a few counts of this clone. Genes and germline come from the mouse. Sequencing ends 4 residues short of the CDR3 end; the germline J gene provides the rest. This chain connects TRBV14 to TRBJ2-5; 9 nucleotides line up with TRBD1. Germline lookup yields CDR1 SGHDT and CDR2 FRDEAV. The CDR3 spans 14 residues. CDR3 in amino acids: CASSYGTGKDTQYF. Partial CDR3 DNA: TGTGCCAGCAGTTATGGGACAGGGAAAGAC.

This clone has just a few counts. Any gene name here is a mouse gene name. The read terminates 4 residues before the CDR3 end, so the remaining end is supplied by the germline J gene. In the same sample, other DNA sequences code for this CDR3. The genes are TRBV13-1 and TRBJ2-7, with TRBD1 as a possible D gene (5 bases). This CDR3 spans 13 amino acids. Trimming shortened V by 1 base and J by 0 bases, and 5 bases separated the two germline ends. Per the germline V gene, CDR1 is NSHNY and CDR2 is SYGAGN. The CDR3 spells CASSDQGSYEQYF. CDR3 bases read: TGTGCCAGCAGTGATCAGGGCTCCTAT.

This clone has just a few counts. Germline and genes here are mouse. The read stops 4 residues short of the end of the CDR3; the missing end is completed from the germline J gene. The chain couples TRBV12-1 to TRBJ2-2, with 10 nucleotides matching TRBD2. Per germline, CDR1 SGHSN and CDR2 HYEKVE. The CDR3 runs 16 residues. Trimming removed 4 bases from V and 2 bases from J; junction bases left unmatched: 6. The CDR3 sequence: CASSLPGLGNTGQLYF. CDR3 DNA, as far as it was read: TGTGCCAGCTCCCTCCCGGGACTGGGGAACACCGGG.

Regarding this clone: The listed genes are named as in mouse. The CDR3 extends 4 residues past the end of the read, so its final part is completed from the germline J gene. The V call is TRBV31, the J call TRBJ2-1; D call uncertain. The length of the CDR3 is 11 residues. In germline, CDR1 is GKSSPN, CDR2 SITVG. Here the CDR3 reads CAWSAGAEQFF. The covered CDR3 bases are TGTGCCTGGAGCGCAGGCGCT.

In its sample, this clone was seen a few times. The gene symbols are mouse symbols. Coverage ceases 4 residues before the CDR3 finishes, and the germline J gene fills in the end. Other DNA sequences in this specimen translate into the identical CDR3. V is TRBV1 and J is TRBJ1-1, with a possible D match to TRBD1 (6 bases). The CDR3 totals 15 residues. V was cut by 0 bases and J by 4 bases, with 12 bases left in between. Per germline, CDR1 NSQYPW and CDR2 LRSPGD (reference sequence). CDR3 protein: CTCSADTGGGTEVFF. The CDR3 bases that were read are TGCACCTGCAGTGCAGATACGGGAGGGGGCACA.

With respect to this clone: Gene and germline names: mouse. The read ends 4 residues before the CDR3 terminus; that terminus is restored from the germline J gene. This chain links TRBV13-3 with TRBJ2-2, with D tentatively TRBD1 (5 bases). The CDR3 loop spans 14 amino acids. In germline, CDR1 is NNHDY, CDR2 SYVADS. The V end was cut by 5 bases, the J end by 0 bases, with 8 bases between. CDR3 DNA (partial): TGTGCCAGCAGGGACAATTCAAACACCGGG. Its protein is CASRDNSNTG. The CDR3 reads in full as CASRDNSNTGQLYF.

Regarding this clone: Each gene name is a mouse one. Read coverage stops 4 residues before the CDR3 terminus; the germline J gene supplies the remainder. V and J are TRBV13-3 and TRBJ2-3, with 8 bases fitting TRBD1. CDR1 NNHDY and CDR2 SYVADS come from the germline V gene. The CDR3 loop spans 15 amino acids. With 4 bases clipped from V and 1 base from J, the junction kept 5 bases outside the gene matches. This CDR3 is CASSQTDRGAETLYF. Incomplete CDR3 DNA: TGTGCCAGCAGTCAAACGGACAGGGGTGCAGAA.

As to this clone: The gene symbols are mouse symbols. With the read ending 4 residues before the CDR3 end, the germline J gene is used to fill in that end. The J gene is TRBJ2-5, the V gene TRBV13-3; D possibly corresponds to TRBD1 (6 bases). In germline, CDR1 is NNHDY, CDR2 SYVADS. This CDR3 contains 14 residues. The CDR3 spells CASSENRAQDTQYF. The covered CDR3 bases are TGTGCCAGCAGTGAGAACAGGGCACAGGAC.

This clone was observed a few times. Gene names and germline refer to mouse. The read stops 3 residues short of the end of the CDR3; the missing end is completed from the germline J gene. The chain couples TRBV19 to TRBJ1-6; possible D gene TRBD1, 5 bases. TRBJ1-6 is identified as an open reading frame with a role that is uncertain. The CDR3 has 16 residues. In germline, CDR1 is FNHDT, CDR2 SITEND (reference sequence). V dropped 1 base and J dropped 2 bases, with 10 bases sitting between them. The DNA read from the CDR3 is TGTGCCAGCAGTATACGGGGGGGACCCTATAATTCGCCC. Translated, it gives CASSIRGGPYNSP. The entire CDR3 protein is CASSIRGGPYNSPLYF.